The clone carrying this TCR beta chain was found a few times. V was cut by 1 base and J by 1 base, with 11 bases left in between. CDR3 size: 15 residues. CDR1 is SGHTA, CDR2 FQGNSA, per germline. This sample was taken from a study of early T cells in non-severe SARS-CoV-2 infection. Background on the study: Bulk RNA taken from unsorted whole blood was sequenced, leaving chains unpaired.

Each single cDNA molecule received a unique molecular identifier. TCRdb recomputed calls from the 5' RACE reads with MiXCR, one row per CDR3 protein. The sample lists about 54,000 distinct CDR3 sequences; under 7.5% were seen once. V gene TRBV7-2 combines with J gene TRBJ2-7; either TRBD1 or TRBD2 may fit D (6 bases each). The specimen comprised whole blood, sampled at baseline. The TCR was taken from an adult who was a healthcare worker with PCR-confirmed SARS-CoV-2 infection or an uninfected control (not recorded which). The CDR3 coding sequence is TGTGCCAGCAGCTTAGGGGGGGCCCAATCCTACGAGCAGTACTTC. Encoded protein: CASSLGGAQSYEQYF.